What follows describes a single TCR beta chain. Its antigen remains unidentified. The sample holds no much larger clone one base away, and base qualities are not on file. These data belong to a study of CD8+ T cells in alopecia areata (dated by TCRdb to between 2018 and 2020). Regarding the complete study: Treated patients were enrolled in an open-label pilot trial of oral tofacitinib at 5 to 10 mg twice daily for moderate-to-severe alopecia areata. Human TCRbeta sequencing covered scalp tissue and sorted CD4+ and CD8+ peripheral blood T cells from patchy and totalis/universalis alopecia areata patients and healthy controls. In both human patients and the C3H/HeJ mouse model, the study applied high-throughput TCRbeta sequencing to look at T cell clonal expansion in alopecia areata. RNA came from the PAXgene miRNA kit for fixed scalp, the miRNeasy kit for PBMCs, and the RNeasy kit for mouse skin. Patients on tofacitinib were biopsied at baseline and after 4 and 24 weeks of treatment, and several of the patients also had a later scalp biopsy. For the treated patients, the SALT score, which quantifies what percentage of scalp surface area is affected, served as the measure of disease severity. Scalp clonality was compared across normal scalp (n=4), patchy alopecia areata scalp (n=8), and alopecia totalis/universalis scalp (n=8). Tofacitinib was administered for 6 to 18 months, and 6 months of follow-up off drug were then conducted to assess delayed response and recurrence. TCRbeta CDR3 regions were amplified by immunoSEQ multiplex PCR with 35 Vbeta forward and 13 Jbeta reverse primers. Results and caveats for the whole study, not just this receptor: Shared TCR sequences between patients were less evident than in mice, which may be partly attributable to HLA diversity in the patient population. Unlike mouse skin, which is dominated by gammadelta T cells, normal human skin has resident alphabeta T cells that are also sequenced, and this complicates analysis of the scalp TCR repertoire. Many expanded lesional clones persisted in scalp and blood during tofacitinib treatment, which may partly explain relapse after stopping treatment. The treated cohort was small, with a single nonresponder, so links between baseline CD8+ expansion and response need larger studies. With tofacitinib, both scalp clonality and the number of expanded CD8+ clones among the top 100 scalp clones went down significantly. Compared with normal scalp, lesional scalp had higher clonality and more expanded CD8+ clones, particularly in alopecia totalis/universalis, a pattern that suggests antigenic drive.

The CDR3 holds 12 amino acids from the cysteine to the phenylalanine. Only the CDR3 portion is preserved as DNA: 36 bases, with reading frame beginning at the first base. V and J lose 5 bases and 3 bases, and a span of 10 bases separates them. Based on the germline V gene, the CDR1 and CDR2 sequences are SQVTM and ANQGSEA. The method behind the library was the immunoSEQ multiplex PCR assay. RNA was extracted from all samples and reverse transcribed into cDNA as template for TCR sequencing. SuperScript III was used to make first-strand cDNA, primed with a 2:1 mix of oligo-dT and random hexamers. A synthetic immune receptor repertoire was used to assess amplification bias, and residual bias was removed computationally. The published analysis was carried out like this. After raw reads were preprocessed to remove errors, the CDR3 was defined following IMGT conventions as running from the conserved cysteine to phenylalanine. To get clonality, Shannon entropy was normalized by log2 of the number of productive unique TCRs and the result was subtracted from 1. Whether scalp clones were CD4 or CD8 was inferred by matching scalp TCRbeta sequences against CD4 and CD8 repertoires sorted from blood. This immuneACCESS table, as held by TCRdb, lists in-frame sequences with V and J called but not all clones. Of the missing ones, under half trace to an unresolved V gene in checked studies; the others have no known cause. V, J and clone size derive from that table, while D and trimming were established from the DNA sequence. Within this sample are about 74,000 clones, with 29% of them counted one time only. The ten largest clones take up approximately 15% of the sample.

The intended sense of this specimen's time point label: less than five weeks on oral tofacitinib. Taken with the paper, the label for treatment or condition translates to: oral pan-JAK inhibitor, 5-10 mg twice daily. From alopecia areata patients, peripheral blood was collected along with lesional scalp punch biopsies. After PBMCs were isolated by density centrifugation and stained for CD3, CD4 and CD8, a FACSAria was used to sort CD4+ and CD8+ T cells. The sample consisted of CD8+ T cells sorted from blood, taken at week 4, from a patient treated with tofacitinib. The clonotype was recovered from a human donor with alopecia areata. This sequence uses TRBV29-1 and TRBJ1-1, and the D gene may be TRBD1, 6 bases matching. The encoded CDR3 is CSVMTGYTEAFF. The bases are TGCAGCGTTATGACAGGATACACTGAAGCTTTCTTT. Reference TRBV29-1 and TRBJ1-1 proteins supply the regions before and after the CDR3; the full variable domain is: SAVISQKPSRDICQRGTSLTIQCQVDSQVTMMFWYRQQPGQSLTLIATANQGSEATYESGFVIDKFPISRPNLTFSTLTVSNMSPEDSSIYLCSVMTGYTEAFFGQGTRLTVV.